This T cell receptor (beta chain) was captured by sequencing in a study of PD-L1 blockade in urothelial cancer. Study at large: Across blood samples, T cells had a median count of roughly 140,000.

Germline loops: CDR1 LGHNA, CDR2 YNFKEQ. This CDR3 has 12 amino acids. V dropped 6 bases and J dropped 4; count of bases not matched to a gene: 2. Notes on this clone: The antigen remains undetermined.

Study results and caveats: Prediction of better survival came from below-median pretreatment blood TCR clonality.

Each PCR contained spiked-in synthetic TCR analog templates. Assay used: immunoSEQ multiplex PCR; TCRdb lists only in-frame clones, some missing. This sample has some 22,000 clones, with roughly 90% found just once. This sequence joins TRBV4-2 and TRBJ2-5, with 7 bases identical to TRBD1. The sequenced sample was PBMCs, obtained around atezolizumab (anti-PD-L1) treatment. This sequence originates from a woman aged 60 to 75 with urothelial cancer. The CDR3: CASSRQGETQYF. CDR3 bases: TGTGCCAGCAGTCGACAGGGAGAGACCCAGTACTTC.